This T cell receptor (beta chain) was observed in a study of chemoradiotherapy in HPV16-positive cancers. For the study at large: Candidate HPV-specific clones and shared TCR motifs came from a couple of HPV16-positive patients.

Clones were sequenced by immunoSEQ multiplex PCR, and TCRdb holds only the in-frame ones, with some missing. The sample lists 25,000 to 40,000 clones; 80% to 90% were seen once. Over chemoradiotherapy, repertoires were sampled more than once. The specimen comprised blood, sampled from a patient who underwent chemoradiotherapy. The TCR comes from a human donor with HPV-associated anogenital cancer.

This CDR3 reads CASSLGDRENYEQYF. As DNA, the CDR3 is TGTGCCAGCAGCTTAGGGGACAGGGAGAACTACGAGCAGTACTTC. The chain has TRBV5-6 and TRBJ2-7; 9 positions agree with TRBD1. The CDR3 runs 15 residues. Germline V gene data show CDR1 as SGHDT and CDR2 as YYEEEE. Trimming cost V 2 bases and J 3 bases; bases outside gene matches: 6.